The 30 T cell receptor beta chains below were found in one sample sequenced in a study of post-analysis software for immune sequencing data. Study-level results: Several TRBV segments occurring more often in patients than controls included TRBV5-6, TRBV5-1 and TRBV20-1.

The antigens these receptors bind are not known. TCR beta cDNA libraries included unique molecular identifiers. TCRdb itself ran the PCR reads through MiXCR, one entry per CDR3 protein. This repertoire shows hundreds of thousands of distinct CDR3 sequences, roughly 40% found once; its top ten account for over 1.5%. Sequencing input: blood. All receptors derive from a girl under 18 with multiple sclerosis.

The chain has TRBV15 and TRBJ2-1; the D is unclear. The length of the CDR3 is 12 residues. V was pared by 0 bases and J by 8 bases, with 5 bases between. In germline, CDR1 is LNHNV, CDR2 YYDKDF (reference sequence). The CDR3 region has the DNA TGTGCCACCAGCAGAGATATTGATGAGCAGTTCTTC. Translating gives CATSRDIDEQFF.

As DNA, the CDR3 is TGCGCCAGCAGCCAAGGATCCAGTTATAGCAATCAGCCCCAGCATTTT. As protein: CASSQGSSYSNQPQHF. The J gene is TRBJ1-5, the V gene TRBV4-1; the D is unclear. CDR1 and CDR2 from the germline V gene are MGHRA and YSYEKL. This CDR3 is 16 amino acids long. Trimming stripped 1 base from V and 0 bases from J, with 10 bases between.

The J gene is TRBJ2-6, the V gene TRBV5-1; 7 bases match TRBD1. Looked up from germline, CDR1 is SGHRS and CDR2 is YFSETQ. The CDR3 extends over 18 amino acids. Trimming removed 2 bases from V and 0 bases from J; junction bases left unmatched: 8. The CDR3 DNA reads TGCGCCAGCAGCTTCCCGAGGGGACAGATCTCTGGGGCCAACGTCCTGACTTTC. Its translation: CASSFPRGQISGANVLTF.

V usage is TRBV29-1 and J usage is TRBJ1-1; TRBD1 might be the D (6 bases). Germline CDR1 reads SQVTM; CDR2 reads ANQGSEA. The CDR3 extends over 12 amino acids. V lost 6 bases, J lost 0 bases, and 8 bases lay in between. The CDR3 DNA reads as TGCAGCGTAAAGGGGGTGAACACTGAAGCTTTCTTT. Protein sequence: CSVKGVNTEAFF.

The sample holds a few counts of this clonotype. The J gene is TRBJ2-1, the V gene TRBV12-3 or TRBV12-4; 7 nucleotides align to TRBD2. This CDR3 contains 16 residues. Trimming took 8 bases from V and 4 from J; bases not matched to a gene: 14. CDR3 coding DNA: TGTGCCAGCTCCGACCGGGGAGCGGGGTTATACAATGAGCAGTTCTTC. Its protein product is CASSDRGAGLYNEQFF.

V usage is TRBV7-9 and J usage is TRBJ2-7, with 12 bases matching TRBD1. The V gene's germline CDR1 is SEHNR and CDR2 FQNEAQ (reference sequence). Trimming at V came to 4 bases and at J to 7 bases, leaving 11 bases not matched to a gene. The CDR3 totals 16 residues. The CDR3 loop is CASSSPRDRGLREQYF. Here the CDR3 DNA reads TGTGCCAGCAGCTCCCCCCGGGACAGGGGGCTAAGGGAGCAGTACTTC.

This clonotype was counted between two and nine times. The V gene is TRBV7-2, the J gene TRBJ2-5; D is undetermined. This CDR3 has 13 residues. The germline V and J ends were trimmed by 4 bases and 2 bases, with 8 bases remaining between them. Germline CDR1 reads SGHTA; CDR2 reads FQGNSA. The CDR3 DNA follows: TGTGCCAGCAGCTACCGGGTGCAAGAGACCCAGTACTTC. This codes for CASSYRVQETQYF.

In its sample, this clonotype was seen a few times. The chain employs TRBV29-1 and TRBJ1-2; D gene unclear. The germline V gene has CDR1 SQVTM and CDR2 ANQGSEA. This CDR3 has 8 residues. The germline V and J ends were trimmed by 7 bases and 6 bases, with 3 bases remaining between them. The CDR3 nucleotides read TGCAGCGGAAATGGCTACACCTTC. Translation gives CSGNGYTF. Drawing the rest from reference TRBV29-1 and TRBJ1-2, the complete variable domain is SAVISQKPSRDICQRGTSLTIQCQVDSQVTMMFWYRQQPGQSLTLIATANQGSEATYESGFVIDKFPISRPNLTFSTLTVSNMSPEDSSIYLCSGNGYTFGSGTRLTVV.

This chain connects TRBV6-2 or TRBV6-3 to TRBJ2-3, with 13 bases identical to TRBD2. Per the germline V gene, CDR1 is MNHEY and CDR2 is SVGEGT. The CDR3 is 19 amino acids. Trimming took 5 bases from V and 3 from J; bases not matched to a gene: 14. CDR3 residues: CASSTRGLAGAFPTDTQYF. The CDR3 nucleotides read TGTGCCAGCAGTACACGAGGACTAGCGGGGGCTTTCCCGACAGATACGCAGTATTTT.

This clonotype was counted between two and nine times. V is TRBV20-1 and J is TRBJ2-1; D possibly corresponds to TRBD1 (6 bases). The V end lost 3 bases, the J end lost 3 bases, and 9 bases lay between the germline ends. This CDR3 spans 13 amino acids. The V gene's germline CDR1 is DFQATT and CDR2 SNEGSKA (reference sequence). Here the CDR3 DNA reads TGCAGTGCTAGTCCGGGACACTACAATGAGCAGTTCTTC. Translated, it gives CSASPGHYNEQFF.

CDR3 nucleotide sequence: TGCAGTGCTGTGACTAGCTCCACAGATACGCAGTATTTT. It encodes CSAVTSSTDTQYF. The rearrangement joins TRBV20-1 to TRBJ2-3, with TRBD2 matching over 7 bases. There are 13 residues in the CDR3. From germline, CDR1 is DFQATT and CDR2 SNEGSKA (reference sequence). Unmatched junction bases numbered 4, after V lost 5 bases and J lost 2 bases.

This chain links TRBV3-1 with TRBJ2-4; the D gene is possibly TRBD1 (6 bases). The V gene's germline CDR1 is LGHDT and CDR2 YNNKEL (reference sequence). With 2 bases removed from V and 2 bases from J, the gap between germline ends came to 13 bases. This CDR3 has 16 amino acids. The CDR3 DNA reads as TGTGCCAGCAGCCAAATGGCAACAGGGACCAAAAACATTCAGTACTTC. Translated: CASSQMATGTKNIQYF.

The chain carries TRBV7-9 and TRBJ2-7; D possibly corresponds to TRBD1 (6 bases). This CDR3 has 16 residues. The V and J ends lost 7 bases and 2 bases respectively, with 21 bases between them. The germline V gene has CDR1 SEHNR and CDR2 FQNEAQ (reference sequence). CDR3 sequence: CASTLISVDRPYEQYF. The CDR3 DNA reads TGTGCCAGCACCCTAATTTCTGTGGACAGACCCTACGAGCAGTACTTC.

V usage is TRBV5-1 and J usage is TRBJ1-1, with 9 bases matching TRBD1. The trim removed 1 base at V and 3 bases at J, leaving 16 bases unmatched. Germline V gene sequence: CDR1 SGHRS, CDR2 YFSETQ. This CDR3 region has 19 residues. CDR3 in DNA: TGCGCCAGCAGCTTGCCTATTGCCGGGACAGGGATCTCGGACACTGAAGCTTTCTTT. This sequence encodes CASSLPIAGTGISDTEAFF.

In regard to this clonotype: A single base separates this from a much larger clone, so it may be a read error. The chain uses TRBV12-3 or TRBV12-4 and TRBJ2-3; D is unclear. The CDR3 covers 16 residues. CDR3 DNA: TGTGCCAGCAGCCCGATCAGCCAGTCCCTGGTAGATGCGCAGTATTTT. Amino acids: CASSPISQSLVDAQYF.

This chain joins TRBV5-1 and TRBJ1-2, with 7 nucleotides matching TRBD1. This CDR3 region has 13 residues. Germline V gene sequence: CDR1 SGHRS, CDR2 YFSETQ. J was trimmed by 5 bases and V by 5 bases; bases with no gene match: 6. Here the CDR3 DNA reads TGCGCCAGCAGGGCCGGGACAGAGTATGGCTACACCTTC. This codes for CASRAGTEYGYTF.

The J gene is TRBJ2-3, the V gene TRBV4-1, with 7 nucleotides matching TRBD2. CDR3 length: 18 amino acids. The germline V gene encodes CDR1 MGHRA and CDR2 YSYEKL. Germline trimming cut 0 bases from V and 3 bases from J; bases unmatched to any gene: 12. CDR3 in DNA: TGCGCCAGCAGCCAAGAAAGGCACCGGGGACTATCGACAGATACGCAGTATTTT. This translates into CASSQERHRGLSTDTQYF.

CDR3 amino acids: CASSQVWRGAPIQWEQYF. The CDR3 DNA is TGCGCCAGCAGCCAAGTTTGGCGAGGGGCGCCGATACAATGGGAGCAGTACTTC. V gene TRBV4-1 combines with J gene TRBJ2-5; possibly TRBD1 or TRBD2 for D (5 bases each). The CDR3 length is 18 residues. Trimming left V 1 base short and J 11 bases short, with 29 bases between. The V gene's germline CDR1 is MGHRA and CDR2 YSYEKL.

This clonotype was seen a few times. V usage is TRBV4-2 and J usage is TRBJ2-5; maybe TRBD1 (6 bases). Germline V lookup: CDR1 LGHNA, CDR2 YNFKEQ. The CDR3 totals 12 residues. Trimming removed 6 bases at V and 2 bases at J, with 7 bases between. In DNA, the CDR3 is TGTGCCAGCAGAGACAGGCAAGAGACCCAGTACTTC. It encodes CASRDRQETQYF.

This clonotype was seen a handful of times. In nucleotides, the CDR3 is TGCAGCGTCATCAGGGGCTCGGTCGAGCAGTACTTC. Translating gives CSVIRGSVEQYF. The rearrangement links TRBV29-1 to TRBJ2-7; the D gene is possibly TRBD1 (6 bases). This CDR3 spans 12 amino acids. Trimming stripped 6 bases from V and 6 bases from J, with 15 bases between. Germline V gene lookup returns CDR1 SQVTM and CDR2 ANQGSEA.

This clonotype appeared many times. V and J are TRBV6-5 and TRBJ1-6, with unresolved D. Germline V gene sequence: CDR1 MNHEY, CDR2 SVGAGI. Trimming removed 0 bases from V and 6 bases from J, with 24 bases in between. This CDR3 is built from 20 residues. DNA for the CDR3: TGTGCCAGCAGTTACTCATTACCCACACCGGGATTCCCACTTAATTCACCCCTCCACTTT. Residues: CASSYSLPTPGFPLNSPLHF.

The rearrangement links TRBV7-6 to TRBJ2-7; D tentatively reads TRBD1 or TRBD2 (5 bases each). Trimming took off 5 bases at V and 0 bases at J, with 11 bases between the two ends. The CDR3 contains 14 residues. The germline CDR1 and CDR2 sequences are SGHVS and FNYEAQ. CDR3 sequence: CASSPRDASYEQYF. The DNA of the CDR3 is TGTGCCAGCAGCCCCCGGGACGCCTCCTACGAGCAGTACTTC.

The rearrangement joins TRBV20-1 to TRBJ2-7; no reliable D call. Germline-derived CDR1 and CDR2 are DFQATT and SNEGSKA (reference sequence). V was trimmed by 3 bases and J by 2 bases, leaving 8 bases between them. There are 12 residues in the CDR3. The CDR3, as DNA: TGCAGTGCTAGGAATTCCCCCTACGAGCAGTACTTC. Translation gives CSARNSPYEQYF.

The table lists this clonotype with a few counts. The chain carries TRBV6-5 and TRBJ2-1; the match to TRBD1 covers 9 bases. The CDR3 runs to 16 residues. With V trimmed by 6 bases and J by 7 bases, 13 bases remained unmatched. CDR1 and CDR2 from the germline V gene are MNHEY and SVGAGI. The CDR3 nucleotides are TGTGCCAGCAGCAGGGACAGGGAGCTAGCGCTGAATGAGCAGTTCTTC. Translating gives CASSRDRELALNEQFF.

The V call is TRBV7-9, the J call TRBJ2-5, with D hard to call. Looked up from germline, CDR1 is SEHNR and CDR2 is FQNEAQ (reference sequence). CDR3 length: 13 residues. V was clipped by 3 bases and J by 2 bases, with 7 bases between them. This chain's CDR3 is CASSFVPQETQYF. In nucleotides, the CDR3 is TGTGCCAGCAGCTTTGTACCTCAAGAGACCCAGTACTTC. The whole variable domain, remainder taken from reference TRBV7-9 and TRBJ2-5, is DTGVSQNPRHKITKRGQNVTFRCDPISEHNRLYWYRQTLGQGPEFLTYFQNEAQLEKSRLLSDRFSAERPKGSFSTLEIQRTEQGDSAMYLCASSFVPQETQYFGPGTRLLVL.

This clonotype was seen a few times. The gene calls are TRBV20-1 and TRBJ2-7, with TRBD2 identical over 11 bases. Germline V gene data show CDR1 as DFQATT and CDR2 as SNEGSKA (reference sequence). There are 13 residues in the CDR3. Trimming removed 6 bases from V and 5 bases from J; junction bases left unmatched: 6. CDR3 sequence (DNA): TGCAGTGCCCCGACTAGCGGGACTAACGAGCAGTACTTC. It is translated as CSAPTSGTNEQYF.

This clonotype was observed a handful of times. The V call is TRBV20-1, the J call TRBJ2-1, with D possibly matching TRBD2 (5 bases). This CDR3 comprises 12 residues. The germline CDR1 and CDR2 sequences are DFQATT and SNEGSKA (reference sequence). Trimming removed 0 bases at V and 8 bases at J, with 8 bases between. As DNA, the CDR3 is TGCAGTGCTAGAGATCTAGCAGATGAGCAGTTCTTC. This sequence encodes CSARDLADEQFF.

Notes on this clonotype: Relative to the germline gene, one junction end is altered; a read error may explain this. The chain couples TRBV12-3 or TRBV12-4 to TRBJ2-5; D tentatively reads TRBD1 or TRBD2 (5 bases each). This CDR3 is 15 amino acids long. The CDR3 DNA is TGTGCCAACAGTCCGGGGCAGGGTATACAAGAGACCCAGTACTTC. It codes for CANSPGQGIQETQYF.

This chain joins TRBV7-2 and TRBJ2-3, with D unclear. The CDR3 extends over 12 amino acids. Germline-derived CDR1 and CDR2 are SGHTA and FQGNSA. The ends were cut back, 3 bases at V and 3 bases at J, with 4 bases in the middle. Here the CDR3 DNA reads TGTGCCAGCAGCTTGATTACAGATACGCAGTATTTT. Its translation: CASSLITDTQYF. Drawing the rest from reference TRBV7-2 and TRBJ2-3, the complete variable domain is GAGVSQSPSNKVTEKGKDVELRCDPISGHTALYWYRQSLGQGLEFLIYFQGNSAPDKSGLPSDRFSAERTGGSVSTLTIQRTQQEDSAVYLCASSLITDTQYFGPGTRLTVL.

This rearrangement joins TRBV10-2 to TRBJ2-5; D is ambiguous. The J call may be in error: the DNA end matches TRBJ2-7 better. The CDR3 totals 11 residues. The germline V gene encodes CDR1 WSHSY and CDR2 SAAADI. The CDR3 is CASSESFEQYF. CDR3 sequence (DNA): TGCGCCAGCAGTGAGTCGTTCGAGCAGTACTTC.